The 11 T cell receptor beta chains in this list originate from one sample, sequenced in a study of breast tumors, draining lymph nodes, adjacent tissues. TCRdb processed the multiplex PCR reads anew with MiXCR; each CDR3 protein has one entry. The sample includes around 300,000 distinct CDR3 sequences, about 30% of them seen just once. Breast cancer patients provided tissue from their axillary draining lymph nodes. Sequenced sample: axillary lymph node tissue. The receptors originated from a female donor with breast cancer. Some clones in this sample may be carry-over from other donors' samples.

The table lists this clonotype with a count of one. A junction end diverges from the germline sequence, so it may reflect a read error. This sequence joins TRBV12-3 or TRBV12-4 and TRBJ2-2; either TRBD1 or TRBD2 may supply D (5 bases each). CDR3 length: 15 amino acids. The CDR3 region has the DNA TGTGCCAGCAGTTTCACCGGGGCGAACACCGGGGAGCCGTTTTTT. It yields the protein CASSFTGANTGEPFF.

In this sample, this clonotype turned up many times. The chain joins TRBV6-6 to TRBJ2-7, with a weak D call TRBD2 (5 bases). The CDR3 contains 13 residues. Looked up from germline, CDR1 is MNHNY and CDR2 is SVGAGI (reference sequence). V lost 6 bases and J 4 bases, leaving 13 bases between the germline ends. CDR3 sequence (DNA): TGTGCCAGCAGCCTCGGGAACGTATACGAGCAGTACTTC. Amino acid sequence: CASSLGNVYEQYF.

CDR3 residues: CASSSLDRVSNEQFF. The CDR3 coding sequence is TGTGCCAGCAGCTCCTTAGACAGGGTTAGCAATGAGCAGTTCTTC. This sequence joins TRBV5-6 and TRBJ2-1, with TRBD1 matching over 7 bases. This CDR3 has 15 amino acids. CDR1 SGHDT and CDR2 YYEEEE come from the germline V gene. The J segment lost 6 bases and the V segment lost 3 bases, leaving 9 bases of the junction unmatched.

Regarding this clonotype: A much larger clone lies a single base off, so this may be a read error. J is TRBJ2-1 and V is TRBV19, with 9 bases lining up with TRBD2. CDR3 length: 18 amino acids. Germline CDR1 is LNHDA and CDR2 is SQIVND (reference sequence). CDR3 nucleotides: TGTGCCAGTAGAATAGATGGGACTAGCCTTAGCTCCTACAATGAGCAGTTCTTC. Amino acids: CASRIDGTSLSSYNEQFF. Using reference TRBV19 and TRBJ2-1 for the parts outside the CDR3, the full variable domain is DGGITQSPKYLFRKEGQNVTLSCEQNLNHDAMYWYRQDPGQGLRLIYYSQIVNDFQKGDIAEGYSVSREKKESFPLTVTSAQKNPTAFYLCASRIDGTSLSSYNEQFFGPGTRLTVL.

This chain joins TRBV7-9 and TRBJ2-3; D not certain. Germline V gene data show CDR1 as SEHNR and CDR2 as FQNEAQ (reference sequence). With 6 bases removed from V and 8 bases from J, the gap between germline ends came to 12 bases. The CDR3 loop spans 12 amino acids. The DNA for the CDR3 is TGTGCCAGCAGTCAGCAGTCAGGTACGCAGTATTTT. Amino acids: CASSQQSGTQYF.

This clonotype has a handful of counts. Given a much more abundant clone one base away, this may be a read error. This CDR3 fails to terminate in the conserved phenylalanine or tryptophan, so it likely reflects a read error. The genes are TRBV19 and TRBJ2-5, with 16 bases lining up with TRBD2. Trimming removed 9 bases from V and 4 bases from J; junction bases left unmatched: 8. CDR1 and CDR2 from the germline V gene are LNHDA and SQIVND (reference sequence). The CDR3 sequence is 16 residues long. Here the CDR3 DNA reads TGTGCCAGCGCCGGGACTAGCGGGAGGGCCCGAGAGACCCAGTACTCC. It specifies CASAGTSGRARETQYS.

The CDR3 region is CASSYGTSDVLNEQFF. The CDR3 DNA reads TGTGCCAGCAGTTACGGGACTAGCGATGTTCTCAATGAGCAGTTCTTC. The V and J genes are TRBV6-2 or TRBV6-3 and TRBJ2-1; 10 bases fit TRBD2. The CDR3 runs to 16 residues. The trim removed 2 bases at V and 6 bases at J, leaving 7 bases unmatched. Per the germline V gene, CDR1 is MNHEY and CDR2 is SVGEGT.

The chain joins TRBV5-4 to TRBJ2-6; maybe TRBD2 (5 bases). The V gene lost 4 bases and the J gene lost 0 bases, with 11 bases spanning the gap. This CDR3 contains 16 residues. The germline CDR1 and CDR2 sequences are SGHNT and YYREEE (reference sequence). The CDR3 protein is CASSPKLDSGANVLTF. CDR3 coding DNA: TGTGCCAGCAGCCCCAAACTAGACTCTGGGGCCAACGTCCTGACTTTC.

The chain recombines TRBV3-1 with TRBJ1-3, with D perhaps TRBD1 (5 bases). Trimming shortened V by 2 bases and J by 2 bases, and 7 bases separated the two germline ends. Per germline, CDR1 LGHDT and CDR2 YNNKEL (reference sequence). The CDR3 sequence is 14 residues long. For the CDR3, the DNA is TGTGCCAGCAGCCAACTACAGGCTGGAAACACCATATATTTT. Translation gives CASSQLQAGNTIYF. Drawing the rest from reference TRBV3-1 and TRBJ1-3, the complete variable domain is DTAVSQTPKYLVTQMGNDKSIKCEQNLGHDTMYWYKQDSKKFLKIMFSYNNKELIINETVPNRFSPKSPDKAHLNLHINSLELGDSAVYFCASSQLQAGNTIYFGEGSWLTVV.

This clonotype was counted at least ten times. V usage is TRBV6-1 and J usage is TRBJ2-6; D call uncertain. Between the trimmed V and J ends, which lost 1 base and 2 bases, there was a span of 15 bases. Germline V gene data show CDR1 as MNHNS and CDR2 as SASEGT. The CDR3 length is 18 residues. The CDR3 here is CASSEGPLLLPGANVLTF. CDR3 in DNA: TGTGCCAGCAGTGAAGGCCCCCTATTACTCCCTGGGGCCAACGTCCTGACTTTC.

At least ten counts were recorded for this clonotype. The chain recombines TRBV19 with TRBJ1-6; tentative D call: TRBD1 (5 bases). This CDR3 is 15 amino acids long. Germline CDR1 is LNHDA and CDR2 is SQIVND (reference sequence). V was pared by 2 bases and J by 7 bases, with 12 bases between. CDR3 nucleotides: TGTGCCAGTAGTATATCCAGGGAACGGAATTCACCCCTCCACTTT. Protein: CASSISRERNSPLHF.